These 25 T cell receptor beta chains came from one sample sequenced in a study of blood T cell repertoires in COVID-19. Assay used: immunoSEQ multiplex PCR; TCRdb lists only in-frame clones, some missing. The sample carries approximately 72,000 clones, roughly nine tenths recorded once. Sequencing was performed on peripheral blood. The receptors shown here come from a woman in her sixties with acute or convalescent COVID-19.

The count of this clone is one. The chain employs TRBV2 and TRBJ1-5, with D possibly matching TRBD1 (6 bases). The CDR3 runs to 15 residues. Trimming removed 3 bases from V and 5 bases from J, with 14 bases in between. Germline values: CDR1 SNHLY, CDR2 FYNNEI. CDR3 sequence: CASSEGAGAYQPQHF. The CDR3 region has the DNA TGTGCCAGCAGTGAGGGGGCAGGGGCCTATCAGCCCCAGCATTTT. Full variable domain (remainder filled in from reference TRBV2 and TRBJ1-5): EPEVTQTPSHQVTQMGQEVILRCVPISNHLYFYWYRQILGQKVEFLVSFYNNEISEKSEIFDDQFSVERPDGSNFTLKIRSTKLEDSAMYFCASSEGAGAYQPQHFGDGTRLSIL.

The V gene is TRBV2, the J gene TRBJ1-4; D ambiguous. The V and J ends lost 6 bases and 7 bases respectively, with 9 bases between them. Germline loops: CDR1 SNHLY, CDR2 FYNNEI. This CDR3 has 12 residues. This CDR3 reads CASRWAGEKLFF. In nucleotides, the CDR3 is TGTGCCAGCAGATGGGCGGGTGAAAAACTGTTTTTT. Looking up the rest from reference TRBV2 and TRBJ1-4 gives the full variable domain: EPEVTQTPSHQVTQMGQEVILRCVPISNHLYFYWYRQILGQKVEFLVSFYNNEISEKSEIFDDQFSVERPDGSNFTLKIRSTKLEDSAMYFCASRWAGEKLFFGSGTQLSVL.

The genes are TRBV6-5 and TRBJ2-3; 13 bases agree with TRBD2. The J segment lost 5 bases and the V segment lost 7 bases, leaving 3 bases of the junction unmatched. Germline CDR1 MNHEY, CDR2 SVGAGI. This CDR3 comprises 14 residues. The CDR3 region is CASTTSGGIDTQYF. The CDR3 nucleotides read TGTGCCAGCACGACTAGCGGGGGGATAGATACGCAGTATTTT.

The chain couples TRBV11-3 to TRBJ2-7, with TRBD1 identical over 9 bases. Looked up from germline, CDR1 is SGHNT and CDR2 is YENEEA. CDR3 length: 15 amino acids. Germline trimming cut 5 bases from V and 5 bases from J; bases unmatched to any gene: 10. The CDR3 loop reads CASSRTGETWNEQYF. Written as DNA, the CDR3 is TGTGCCAGCAGCCGGACAGGGGAGACCTGGAACGAGCAGTACTTC.

The CDR3, as DNA: TGTGCCAGCAGCGTAGCTCGCCGCCTATCTAGCACAGATACGCAGTATTTT. It encodes CASSVARRLSSTDTQYF. The V and J genes are TRBV9 and TRBJ2-3; no reliable D call. V was cut by 0 bases and J by 0 bases, with 14 bases left in between. The CDR3 totals 17 residues. In germline, CDR1 is SGDLS, CDR2 YYNGEE.

The chain employs TRBV4-1 and TRBJ1-4, with 7 bases matching TRBD1. This CDR3 is 15 amino acids long. V was pared by 4 bases and J by 8 bases, with 10 bases of the junction left unmatched. CDR1 MGHRA and CDR2 YSYEKL come from the germline V gene. CDR3 protein: CASSLRTGQGEKLFF. In DNA form, the CDR3 reads TGCGCCAGCAGCCTTCGGACAGGTCAAGGGGAAAAACTGTTTTTT.

The rearrangement links TRBV5-6 to TRBJ1-6; 8 bases agree with TRBD1. The CDR3 runs 15 residues. The V gene end was trimmed by 4 bases and the J gene end by 9 bases; junction bases not matched to a gene: 9. Germline CDR1 is SGHDT and CDR2 is YYEEEE. CDR3 nucleotides: TGTGCCAGCAGCCCGCCGGGACAGGACACTTCACCCCTCCACTTT. It is translated as CASSPPGQDTSPLHF. Supplemented by reference TRBV5-6 and TRBJ1-6, the full variable domain reads DAGVTQSPTHLIKTRGQQVTLRCSPKSGHDTVSWYQQALGQGPQFIFQYYEEEERQRGNFPDRFSGHQFPNYSSELNVNALLLGDSALYLCASSPPGQDTSPLHFGNGTRLTVT.

The chain combines TRBV28 with TRBJ1-2, with D unresolved. V shed 10 bases and J shed 4 bases, with 19 bases lying between them. The germline V gene encodes CDR1 MDHEN and CDR2 SYDVKM. The CDR3 contains 14 residues. CDR3: CAINYGESLYGYTF. The CDR3 nucleotides are TGTGCCATCAACTACGGGGAGTCCCTCTATGGCTACACCTTC.

The chain recombines TRBV30 with TRBJ2-7; 9 nucleotides match TRBD1. CDR3 size: 15 residues. The germline V gene has CDR1 GTSNPN and CDR2 SVGIG (reference sequence). V lost 3 bases and J lost 5; bases outside the gene matches: 11. In DNA, the CDR3 is TGTGCCTGGAGAGCTAGGGACAGGGCCATCCACGAGCAGTACTTC. Translating gives CAWRARDRAIHEQYF.

V is TRBV3-1 (or the pseudogene TRBV3-2) and J is TRBJ1-1, with D perhaps TRBD1 (6 bases). This CDR3 is built from 12 residues. Germline assignment: CDR1 LGHDT and CDR2 YNNKEL (reference sequence). V lost 7 bases to trimming and J lost 9 bases, with 15 bases between them. The CDR3 DNA reads TGTGCCAGCAATCAGGACAGTGAACAAGCTTTCTTT. Residues: CASNQDSEQAFF.

The chain combines TRBV5-1 with TRBJ2-1; D is uncertain. V was shortened by 1 base and J by 2 bases, with 7 bases between the two germline ends. CDR1 is SGHRS, CDR2 YFSETQ, per germline. This CDR3 is 14 amino acids long. The CDR3 is CASSLSSAYNEQFF. In DNA form, the CDR3 reads TGCGCCAGCAGCTTGTCGTCCGCCTACAATGAGCAGTTCTTC. Together with reference TRBV5-1 and TRBJ2-1, the CDR3 gives the full variable domain: KAGVTQTPRYLIKTRGQQVTLSCSPISGHRSVSWYQQTPGQGLQFLFEYFSETQRNKGNFPGRFSGRQFSNSRSEMNVSTLELGDSALYLCASSLSSAYNEQFFGPGTRLTVL.

This sequence joins TRBV19 and TRBJ2-7; 9 bases match TRBD1. The V gene's germline CDR1 is LNHDA and CDR2 SQIVND (reference sequence). V gave up 3 bases and J gave up 5 bases; unmatched junction bases: 2. The CDR3 totals 13 residues. CDR3 sequence: CASSMTGGNEQYF. DNA of the CDR3: TGTGCCAGTAGTATGACAGGGGGAAACGAGCAGTACTTC.

The chain recombines TRBV12-3 or TRBV12-4 with TRBJ1-2; TRBD1 agrees at 9 bases. The CDR3 has 13 residues. Losses at the gene ends were 5 bases for V and 7 bases for J; bases not matched to a gene: 5. CDR3 nucleotides: TGTGCCAGCAGTGGGGACAGGGTTACTGGCTACACCTTC. The encoded protein is CASSGDRVTGYTF.

This clone came up once. At one end, the junction sequence differs from germline, possibly due to a read error. This rearrangement joins TRBV18 to TRBJ2-5; possibly TRBD2 for D (6 bases). The CDR3 has 15 residues. CDR1 and CDR2 (germline): KGHSH, LQKENI. The CDR3 loop reads CATHVGLADQETQYF. The CDR3 DNA reads TGTGCCACCCATGTGGGTTTAGCGGACCAGGAGACCCAGTACTTC.

The chain uses TRBV7-9 and TRBJ2-4; D is possibly TRBD1 (6 bases). This CDR3 region has 13 residues. CDR1 and CDR2 (germline): SEHNR, FQNEAQ (reference sequence). The V gene lost 5 bases and the J gene lost 4 bases, with 9 bases spanning the gap. The CDR3 here is CASSRTEKNIQYF. The CDR3 region has the DNA TGTGCCAGCAGCCGGACAGAGAAAAACATTCAGTACTTC. Full variable domain (missing parts from reference TRBV7-9 and TRBJ2-4): DTGVSQNPRHKITKRGQNVTFRCDPISEHNRLYWYRQTLGQGPEFLTYFQNEAQLEKSRLLSDRFSAERPKGSFSTLEIQRTEQGDSAMYLCASSRTEKNIQYFGAGTRLSVL.

On this clone itself: The junction departs from the called germline gene at one end, perhaps through a read error. The chain carries TRBV3-1 (or the pseudogene TRBV3-2) and TRBJ2-7; TRBD2 is a possible D gene (6 bases). The V gene's germline CDR1 is LGHDT and CDR2 YNNKEL (reference sequence). The CDR3 has 13 amino acids. The CDR3 nucleotides are TGTGCCAGCAGCCAAGATACGGACTACGGGCAGTACTTC. It is translated as CASSQDTDYGQYF.

V is TRBV24-1 and J is TRBJ1-4; 9 bases match TRBD1. This CDR3 contains 15 residues. Looked up from germline, CDR1 is KGHDR and CDR2 is SFDVKD. J lost 7 bases, V lost 2 bases, and 4 bases had no gene match. The CDR3 DNA reads TGTGCCACCAGTGATTCGGGACAGGGAAGTGAAAAACTGTTTTTT. This translates into CATSDSGQGSEKLFF.

V usage is TRBV5-4 and J usage is TRBJ1-4, with 8 bases matching TRBD1. Germline-derived CDR1 and CDR2 are SGHNT and YYREEE (reference sequence). The CDR3 length is 17 residues. Unmatched junction bases numbered 8, after V lost 4 bases and J lost 0 bases. The DNA of the CDR3 is TGTGCCAGCAGCCCGGACAGGGAACTTGCAACTAATGAAAAACTGTTTTTT. Protein product: CASSPDRELATNEKLFF.

The rearrangement uses TRBV6-4 and TRBJ2-3, with 9 bases that match TRBD2. The CDR3 length is 15 residues. Germline V gene lookup returns CDR1 MRHNA and CDR2 SNTAGT. Unmatched junction bases numbered 8, after V lost 8 bases and J lost 2 bases. The CDR3 DNA is TGTGCCAGCTCGGAGCGGGGGGTTATCACAGATACGCAGTATTTT. Translated, it gives CASSERGVITDTQYF.

This clone was recorded a few times. The gene calls are TRBV2 and TRBJ2-1; the match to TRBD2 covers 11 bases. This CDR3 is built from 15 residues. From germline, CDR1 is SNHLY and CDR2 FYNNEI. Germline trimming cut 5 bases from V and 4 bases from J; bases unmatched to any gene: 4. For the CDR3, the DNA is TGTGCCAGCAGTCGTACTAGCGGGGGTTACAATGAGCAGTTCTTC. It yields the protein CASSRTSGGYNEQFF.

The rearrangement uses TRBV11-3 and TRBJ2-3; no clear D. V lost 1 base, J lost 3 bases, and 8 bases lay in between. Germline CDR1 and CDR2: SGHNT and YENEEA. The CDR3 totals 14 residues. The CDR3 region has the DNA TGTGCCAGCAGCTTAGTTACCCAGACAGATACGCAGTATTTT. Translated, it gives CASSLVTQTDTQYF.

V and J are TRBV6-5 and TRBJ2-5; 10 bases align to TRBD2. Germline CDR1 MNHEY, CDR2 SVGAGI. Unmatched junction bases numbered 9, after V lost 4 bases and J lost 4 bases. The CDR3 contains 16 residues. The CDR3 reads CASSSPSSGGGETQYF. The CDR3 nucleotides read TGTGCCAGCAGTTCACCATCTAGCGGGGGCGGAGAGACCCAGTACTTC.

The chain combines TRBV5-4 with TRBJ2-7; 7 bases align to TRBD2. CDR1 SGHNT and CDR2 YYREEE come from the germline V gene (reference sequence). After removal of 4 bases from V and 6 bases from J, the junction contained 4 bases not matched to a gene. This CDR3 spans 12 amino acids. CDR3 nucleotides: TGTGCCAGCAGCCTGGGGAGGGCCGAGCAGTACTTC. As protein: CASSLGRAEQYF.

The chain uses TRBV12-3 or TRBV12-4 and TRBJ1-2; 8 nucleotides align to TRBD1. Trimming at V came to 4 bases and at J to 6 bases, leaving 4 bases not matched to a gene. The CDR3 loop spans 13 amino acids. CDR3 sequence (DNA): TGTGCCAGCAGTTCGGACAGGGTGGATGGCTACACCTTC. Encoded protein: CASSSDRVDGYTF.

V and J are TRBV7-9 and TRBJ2-5, with a weak D call TRBD1 (6 bases). The V end was cut by 5 bases, the J end by 3 bases, with 13 bases between. The CDR3 is 14 amino acids. Germline values: CDR1 SEHNR, CDR2 FQNEAQ (reference sequence). The CDR3 loop reads CASSPRGREETQYF. CDR3 bases: TGTGCCAGCAGCCCCAGGGGTAGGGAAGAGACCCAGTACTTC.